This T cell receptor beta chain was sequenced during a study of shared clonotypes between healthy human individuals. Study as a whole: Three men and two women, aged 18 to 49, were donors. Donors had three CD4 naive, three CD4 memory, two CD8 naive and one CD8 memory plate apiece.

Sequencing was performed with immunoSEQ multiplex PCR; in TCRdb, only in-frame clones are kept and a portion is missing. The sample includes about 510,000 clones, almost 97% of them seen just once. Study findings and constraints: Only blood was sampled, and tissue TCR repertoires likely differ from blood ones.

CDR3 length: 14 residues. Germline CDR1 SEHNR, CDR2 FQNEAQ (reference sequence). Trimming left V 4 bases short and J 8 bases short, with 15 bases between. Into CD45RA+ naive and CD45RA-negative memory subsets, the CD4+ cells were split. To note about this clone: Its antigen is not identified.

The sequenced material came from naive CD4+ T cells sorted from blood. Subset: CD45RA+ positively selected. The source is a woman between 25 and 40 years old in good health. The chain carries TRBV7-9 and TRBJ2-1; D unclear. The CDR3 protein is CASSYRAPPDEQFF. In DNA form, the CDR3 reads TGTGCCAGCAGCTACCGGGCCCCCCCTGATGAGCAGTTCTTC. The whole variable domain, filled in from reference TRBV7-9 and TRBJ2-1, reads DTGVSQNPRHKITKRGQNVTFRCDPISEHNRLYWYRQTLGQGPEFLTYFQNEAQLEKSRLLSDRFSAERPKGSFSTLEIQRTEQGDSAMYLCASSYRAPPDEQFFGPGTRLTVL.